This TCR beta chain was identified during a study of blood T cells in healthy people across ages. General study results and limits: Researchers said unsorted PBMCs prevented a conclusive naive versus antigen-experienced comparison. Donor CMV infection status was unknown, possibly confounding age-related changes in expanded clonotypes.

The V end lost 5 bases, the J end lost 2 bases, and 16 bases lay between the germline ends. The CDR3 has 15 residues. The germline V gene encodes CDR1 SGHTA and CDR2 FQGNSA. As regards this clonotype: Its antigen is still unknown.

Sample-barcoded 5' priming and a J-beta primer mix drove a second PCR of roughly 6 to 12 cycles. Each cDNA molecule, via a template-switch adaptor with 12 random nucleotides, was tagged. TCRdb ran MiXCR on the 5' RACE reads and lists one entry per CDR3 protein. In the table there are over 500,000 distinct CDR3 sequences, about 27% of which are singletons. These data are also associated with another study on T cells of mothers and their children. That study reports: Barcodes and 2-4 random nucleotides were added by M1S in the second PCR.

The source material was blood. The TCR comes from a boy between 2 and 10 years old in good health. The chain links TRBV7-2 to TRBJ2-7; D unclear. The CDR3 loop is CASSPRLLGAYEQYF. CDR3 nucleotides: TGTGCCAGCAGCCCAAGACTCCTAGGAGCCTACGAGCAGTACTTC.